This T cell receptor beta chain is drawn from a study of cytotoxic CD8 clonotypes in ibrutinib-treated CLL. At the level of the study: Of a cohort that held roughly eleven relapsed/refractory and roughly 14 treatment-naive patients, some 17 were IGHV unmutated. Response sampling came at median approximately twelve months of treatment, ranging 6 to 36 months. The study, taken as a whole, reports: Clonality went up at ibrutinib response and then declined back toward baseline at progression.

Sequenced by immunoSEQ multiplex PCR; TCRdb stores in-frame clones only, minus some. In the table there are approximately 330,000 clones, about 80% of which are singletons. Cryopreserved PBMCs were the source of roughly 2 micrograms of genomic DNA, which went to TCR beta libraries. Worth noting for this clone: Its antigen remains unidentified.

Germline assignment: CDR1 LNHNV and CDR2 YYDKDF (reference sequence). V lost 6 bases, J lost 4 bases, and 12 bases lay in between. CDR3 length equals 14 residues. Specimen: PBMCs, collected before ibrutinib treatment. This receptor was identified in a human donor with chronic lymphocytic leukemia. V usage is TRBV15 and J usage is TRBJ1-4, with D hard to call. Here the CDR3 DNA reads TGTGCCACCAGGGACGGAGTCCGTAATGAAAAACTGTTTTTT. Encoded protein: CATRDGVRNEKLFF.